One T cell receptor beta chain is described in this entry. Its antigen is as yet unknown. This sample is part of a study of graft-versus-host responses after intestinal transplantation. This CDR3 has 18 residues. V was clipped by 1 base and J by 5 bases; unmatched bases: 17. CDR1 is SGHRS, CDR2 YFSETQ, per germline. Regarding the study as a whole: Declining HvG levels early post-transplant were linked to peak circulating GvH clone levels. Graft-donor T cell macrochimerism coincided with high graft-versus-host to host-versus-graft clonal ratios in allografts.

This table comes from immunoSEQ multiplex PCR, and its TCRdb copy is limited to in-frame clones, with some not included. This sample yields some 90,000 clones, of which 85% to 95% are seen a single time; around 0.38% belongs to the top ten. This sequence joins TRBV5-1 and TRBJ2-7; 8 positions match TRBD2. The sample here was unstimulated CD8+ T cells sorted from spleen or lymph node cells, taken before transplant. This clonotype was sampled from a human donor who was the organ donor for an intestinal transplant. The CDR3 nucleotides read TGCGCCAGCAGCTTGTGGGGGGGGGAACTAGCGGTCGGCCACGAGCAGTACTTC. Protein sequence: CASSLWGGELAVGHEQYF.